This TCR beta chain was obtained from a study of blood T cells in healthy people across ages (dated by TCRdb to about 2015). With regard to the full study: Template switching captured roughly one uniquely barcoded TCR beta cDNA molecule per two T cells in model experiments. To avoid experimental bias, donors of different ages were distributed randomly across sequencing lanes. Donors were grouped into four age groups: young (average 16 years), middle-aged (about 40), aged (62) and long-lived (over 80). To track age-related changes in TCR beta repertoire diversity, the study relied on deep sequencing normalized with unique cDNA molecular identifiers. The study analyzed two additional independent replicas of 1 million unique cDNA reads from the same blood draw for two donors, one aged 18 to 29 and one aged 80 or older.

Library generation was performed with 5' RACE. Sequencing instrument: Illumina HiSeq 2500. A second PCR of roughly 6 to 11 cycles was run with a J-beta primer mix and a sample-barcoded 5' primer. A unique molecular identifier was introduced onto each TCR beta cDNA molecule by a template-switch 5' adaptor carrying 12 random nucleotides. At least 3 million CDR3-containing paired-end reads were obtained from each sample. First-strand cDNA synthesis was performed from all RNA using the Mint cDNA synthesis kit, with priming by a TRBC-specific oligonucleotide. Following uracil-DNA glycosylase treatment, all cDNA underwent a first 18-cycle PCR with the universal primers M1SS and BC2_uni_R. Per the original workflow: For normalization, 1 million high-quality reads were randomly selected from each sample, with every read carrying a distinct molecular identifier. Instead of being binned into consensus sequences, reads with shared molecular identifiers were discarded. MiTCR, with a Q25 quality threshold and the strictest error-elimination algorithm, was used for CDR3 identification, clonotype clustering and error correction. A nonparametric unseen species model using Euler transformation provided a lower-bound estimate of total TCR beta diversity. TCRdb handled the public reads itself, with Q25 trimming in fastp and clone calling in MiXCR, and kept productive beta chains. Each entry is one CDR3 protein sequence, shown with its most common DNA and genes. For this entry, the V and J calls and clone size follow TCRdb and not the study's own pipeline. In all, the sample holds about 970,000 distinct CDR3 sequences, and just over 50% of those were seen once. The top ten hold about 22% of the sample.

In the case of this clonotype: Its antigen is not yet known. Base quality data are lacking; no much larger clone is found one base away.

V and J are trimmed by 1 base and 7 bases, and the gene matches miss 11 bases of the junction. The CDR3 goes from the cysteine to the phenylalanine over 17 residues. The read is trimmed to its CDR3 DNA, 51 bases read in frame from base 1. CDR1 and CDR2, looked up from the germline V gene (reference sequence), are DFQATT and SNEGSKA. What the authors observed across the whole study: Compared with the aged group, the long-lived group had more naive CD4+ T cells, fewer expanded clones and increased TCR diversity, suggesting age selection. The percentage of naive T cells measured by flow cytometry correlated strongly with observed TCR beta diversity. Observed TCR beta diversity per million T cells fell roughly linearly with age, and a significant reduction was already apparent by age roughly 41. Estimates of total diversity from one million sequenced T cells were regarded as lower bounds and underestimates. Because donor CMV infection status was unknown, age-related changes in expanded clonotypes were potentially confounded. Bulk unsorted PBMC profiling prevented conclusive comparison of naive and antigen-experienced compartments.

The donors were 40 or so Caucasian individuals from Russia, aged roughly 6 to 100 years, who were systemically healthy. About 10 milliliters of peripheral blood were drawn from each donor into EDTA-treated Vacutainer tubes. Ficoll-Paque density-gradient centrifugation was used to isolate PBMCs, with at least 6.5 million per sample. Total RNA was extracted from PBMCs with Trizol reagent, with at least 5.5 micrograms obtained per sample. Naive CD45RAhigh/CD27high T cell percentages were measured by flow cytometry on a PBMC aliquot from every donor. The TCR originated in a woman aged 60 to 75 in good health. The sequence links TRBV20-1 to TRBJ2-1; a stretch of 12 junction bases matches TRBD2. Specimen: blood. The nucleotides read TGCAGTGCTAGAGTTCTTACTAGCGGGAGGTTAATAAATGAGCAGTTCTTC. Its amino acids are CSARVLTSGRLINEQFF.